This entry concerns a single TCR beta chain. Antigen: not known. Sequencing used immunoSEQ multiplex PCR; TCRdb keeps in-frame clones, though not all of them. The table records about 24,000 clones, around 87% of them present only once. This sample stems from a study of T cells in localized non-small cell lung cancer. Study conclusions and caveats: Higher T cell density in the blood was associated with longer overall survival, whereas higher adjacent-lung clonality associated with shorter survival. Sequencing covered just one tumor region, so heterogeneity cannot be ruled out. Uninvolved adjacent lung showed peak T cell clonality, exceeding tumor. Median around 62 top-100 tumor clones were shared with paired adjacent lung.

Germline-derived CDR1 and CDR2 are SGDLS and YYNGEE. This CDR3 has 12 residues. Trimming cost V 3 bases and J 6 bases, with 7 bases left between them. The source of this sequence is a man aged 40-75 years with stage II lung adenocarcinoma. The material was PBMCs, obtained before any cancer treatment. The chain has TRBV9 and TRBJ2-1; D might be TRBD1 or TRBD2, each matching 5 bases. CDR3 loop: CASSGGFNEQFF. Written as DNA, the CDR3 is TGTGCCAGCAGCGGGGGGTTCAATGAGCAGTTCTTC.